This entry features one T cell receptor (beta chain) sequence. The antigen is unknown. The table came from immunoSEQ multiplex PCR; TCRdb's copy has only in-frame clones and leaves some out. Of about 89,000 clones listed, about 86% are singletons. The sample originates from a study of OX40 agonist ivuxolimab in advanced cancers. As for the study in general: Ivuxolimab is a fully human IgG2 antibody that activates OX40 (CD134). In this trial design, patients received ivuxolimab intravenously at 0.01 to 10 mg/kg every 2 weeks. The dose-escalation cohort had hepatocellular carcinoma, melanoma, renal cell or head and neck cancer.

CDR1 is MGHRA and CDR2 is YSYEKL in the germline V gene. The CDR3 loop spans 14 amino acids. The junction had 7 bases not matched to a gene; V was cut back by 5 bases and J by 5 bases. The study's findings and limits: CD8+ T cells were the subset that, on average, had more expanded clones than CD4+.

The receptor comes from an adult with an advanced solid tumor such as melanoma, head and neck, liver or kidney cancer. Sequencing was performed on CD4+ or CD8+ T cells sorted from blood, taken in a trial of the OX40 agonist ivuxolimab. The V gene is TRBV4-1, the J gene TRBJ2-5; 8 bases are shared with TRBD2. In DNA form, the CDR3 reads TGCGCCAGCAGCAACAGCGGGGGAGGTGAGACCCAGTACTTC. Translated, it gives CASSNSGGGETQYF.